This note documents a single T cell receptor beta chain sequence. This clonotype was seen a handful of times. Its specific antigen is unknown. Base-call qualities are not available, and no considerably larger clone is one nucleotide away. This specimen comes from a study of T cells after yellow fever vaccination (dated by TCRdb to between 2018 and 2020). Study-wide context: The SMART-Seq v4 Ultra Low Input RNA kit was used to prepare libraries from fractions with low cell numbers. The cohort comprised two healthy male donors, one aged 18 to 29 and one aged 30 to 40 years. Blood samples were taken at several timepoints before and after primary and secondary immunization, and bulk PBMC replicates and cell subsets were isolated. Bulk TCR alpha and beta repertoires were sequenced longitudinally to track T-cell clones before and after primary and booster YFV17D yellow fever vaccination. Broader findings and caveats from the paper: Only a couple of donors were included in the study, so the extent to which the findings can be generalized is limited. After the booster, most of the clones that had expanded following primary vaccination were detected again (just under 97% of CD4 and around 90% of CD8), which suggests that memory was broadly maintained. Compared with the primary T-cell response, the secondary T-cell response was weaker but faster, peaking on day 5 rather than day 15. A small fraction of clonotypes showed up in both the CD4 and CD8 compartments, probably as a result of convergent recombination. Because abundant contaminating clonotypes from the bulk population could be contained in FACS-sorted repertoires, computational filtering was required.

From the cysteine up to the phenylalanine, the CDR3 has a length of 14 residues. The read is trimmed to its CDR3 DNA, 42 bases read in frame from base 1. V is shortened by 6 bases, J by 7 bases, and the region joining them spans 19 bases. Taken with the paper, the label for treatment or condition translates to: live attenuated yellow fever vaccine strain. At each blood-draw timepoint, two biological replicates of bulk PBMCs were obtained. A standard Ficoll-Paque protocol was used to isolate PBMCs from peripheral blood. RNA was extracted with TriZol from bulk PBMCs, CD4 and CD8 fractions, and dextramer-positive and dextramer-negative fractions. These reads were obtained on an Illumina NovaSeq 6000. TCR cDNA was synthesized by 5'RACE template switching, which introduced a universal primer site and unique molecular identifiers. Priming for cDNA synthesis came from both the TCR alpha and TCR beta constant segments. Two PCR steps were used to amplify libraries, with sample barcodes and sequencing adapters being added in the second step. Libraries were sequenced on Illumina HiSeq 2500 (2x100 bp) or NovaSeq (2x150 bp). In the paper's pipeline: Demultiplexing of reads and collapsing into UMI consensus sequences were performed with MIGEC, and V(D)J alignment was carried out with MiXCR. Using edgeR on replicate PBMC samples, clonotypes were called vaccine-responding if FDR was below 0.01 and the log2 fold change was above 5 up to day 15. Each bulk clonotype received a CD4 or CD8 identity based on whether the sequenced CD4 or CD8 repertoire contained that clonotype at higher abundance. The public reads were quality trimmed at Q25 with fastp and then assembled into clones with MiXCR by TCRdb, keeping productive beta chains. Merged by CDR3 protein, the rows form single entries marked with the most common genes and DNA. These V and J calls originate from TCRdb's pipeline instead of the authors' own analysis. The sample table shows roughly 350,000 distinct CDR3 sequences, and roughly 3.9% are seen once. Roughly 25% of the sample is taken by the ten largest.

In this chain, TRBV12-3 or TRBV12-4 is recombined with TRBJ2-7; the D segment could be TRBD1, given 5 matching bases. Specimen: PBMCs, collected 5 days after the yellow fever booster vaccination. The TCR was taken from a man aged 18 to 35 who received the YFV17D yellow fever vaccine. DNA sequence: TGTGCCAGCAGCAACGCCGGGTCCTCAGGGGAGCAGTACTTC. The translation is CASSNAGSSGEQYF.